What follows are 32 T cell receptor beta chains derived from one specimen sequenced in a study of post-analysis software for immune sequencing data. Antigens of these TCRs are unknown. Study results and limitations: Five TRBV segments appeared more often in patients than in controls, and TRBV5-6, TRBV5-1 and TRBV20-1 were among these.

Each TCR beta cDNA library carried unique molecular identifiers. TCRdb independently ran MiXCR on the PCR reads; one entry per CDR3 protein. This sample has hundreds of thousands of distinct CDR3 sequences, with around 44% found just once. The sample consisted of blood. Receptors were obtained from a girl aged 10 to 17 with multiple sclerosis.

The chain uses TRBV3-1 and TRBJ2-7; either TRBD1 or TRBD2 may fit D (6 bases each). Germline-derived CDR1 and CDR2 are LGHDT and YNNKEL (reference sequence). Trimming left V 4 bases short and J 9 bases short, with 16 bases between. This CDR3 is built from 13 residues. CDR3 amino acids: CASSRGARFGQYF. The CDR3, as DNA: TGTGCCAGCAGCCGGGGGGCTAGATTCGGGCAGTACTTC.

V gene TRBV7-9 combines with J gene TRBJ2-7; 7 bases fit TRBD2. Germline CDR1 and CDR2: SEHNR and FQNEAQ (reference sequence). V was clipped by 5 bases and J by 4 bases; unmatched bases: 2. This CDR3 has 12 residues. CDR3 sequence (DNA): TGTGCCAGCAGCGCCGGGGGGTACGAGCAGTACTTC. Translation: CASSAGGYEQYF.

The chain carries TRBV6-5 and TRBJ2-5; D perhaps matches TRBD2 (5 bases). CDR1 and CDR2 (germline): MNHEY, SVGAGI. The germline V and J ends were trimmed by 6 bases and 5 bases, with 16 bases remaining between them. The CDR3 loop spans 14 amino acids. CDR3 protein: CASRRRLRRETQYF. The CDR3 DNA is TGTGCCAGCAGGCGCCGACTTAGGAGGGAGACCCAGTACTTC.

This clonotype appeared a few times. The junction and the germline gene differ at one end; a read error may be behind it. The V call is TRBV7-7, the J call TRBJ2-1; D is perhaps TRBD2 (6 bases). Per the germline V gene, CDR1 is SSHAT and CDR2 is FNYEAQ (reference sequence). This CDR3 has 16 amino acids. CDR3 bases: TGTGCTAGCAGCTTAGCCGCGGGATCCTCCTACAATGAGCAGTTCTTC. Its translation is CASSLAAGSSYNEQFF.

As for this clonotype: The junction and the germline gene differ at one end; a read error may be behind it. DNA for the CDR3: TGTGCCAGCACTTACTACGGGGACGGCAAGTTCTTC. It codes for CASTYYGDGKFF. The chain recombines TRBV6-6 with TRBJ2-1, with D perhaps given as TRBD1 or TRBD2 (5 bases each). The CDR3 loop spans 12 amino acids. The germline V gene has CDR1 MNHNY and CDR2 SVGAGI (reference sequence).

This clonotype was detected a few times. The gene calls are TRBV13 and TRBJ2-7; D is undetermined. V was cut by 0 bases and J by 5 bases, with 11 bases left in between. Germline V gene data show CDR1 as PRHDT and CDR2 as FYEKMQ (reference sequence). This CDR3 is 14 amino acids long. The CDR3 loop is CASSLGRSGNEQYF. The CDR3 nucleotides read TGTGCCAGCAGCTTAGGACGGTCTGGCAACGAGCAGTACTTC.

V usage is TRBV20-1 and J usage is TRBJ2-7; 9 bases match TRBD1. The CDR3 is 15 amino acids. With 0 bases clipped from V and 0 bases from J, the junction kept 3 bases outside the gene matches. Germline CDR1 reads DFQATT; CDR2 reads SNEGSKA (reference sequence). The CDR3 reads CSARDGTGSSYEQYF. The CDR3 bases are TGCAGTGCTAGAGATGGGACAGGGAGCTCCTACGAGCAGTACTTC.

This clonotype showed up just once. The rearrangement uses TRBV5-1 and TRBJ2-3; TRBD1 is a possible D gene (8 bases). This CDR3 spans 15 amino acids. CDR1 and CDR2 from the germline V gene are SGHRS and YFSETQ. V gave up 0 bases and J gave up 6 bases, with 14 bases separating them. CDR3 protein: CASSLGTGRDDTQYF. CDR3 bases: TGCGCCAGCAGCTTGGGGACAGGGAGGGACGATACGCAGTATTTT.

This clonotype was seen more than once but under ten times. The chain links TRBV6-1 to TRBJ2-1; 11 nucleotides line up with TRBD1. Germline V CDR1 and CDR2: MNHNS, SASEGT. Trimming at V came to 6 bases and at J to 7 bases, leaving 5 bases not matched to a gene. There are 14 residues in the CDR3. The CDR3 reads CASSGGQGGNEQFF. The CDR3 bases are TGTGCCAGCAGCGGGGGACAGGGGGGTAATGAGCAGTTCTTC.

The chain's CDR3 is CSVSRTGRANYGYTF. CDR3 nucleotides: TGCAGCGTTTCCAGGACAGGGCGAGCTAACTATGGCTACACCTTC. The rearrangement uses TRBV29-1 and TRBJ1-2; 8 bases map to TRBD1. This CDR3 is 15 amino acids long. Trimming removed 5 bases from V and 0 bases from J; junction bases left unmatched: 8. The V gene's germline CDR1 is SQVTM and CDR2 ANQGSEA.

This clonotype was seen a few times. The chain carries TRBV24-1 and TRBJ2-1, with 11 bases that match TRBD2. This CDR3 region has 15 residues. With V trimmed by 6 bases and J by 6 bases, 6 bases remained unmatched. Germline-derived CDR1 and CDR2 are KGHDR and SFDVKD. DNA for the CDR3: TGTGCCACCAGTCCGAGCACTAGCGGGAGCAATGAGCAGTTCTTC. The encoded protein is CATSPSTSGSNEQFF.

The chain recombines TRBV29-1 with TRBJ2-3, with 7 bases that match TRBD1. The CDR3 sequence is 10 residues long. V was pared by 7 bases and J by 12 bases, with 7 bases of the junction left unmatched. Germline assignment: CDR1 SQVTM and CDR2 ANQGSEA. The CDR3 DNA sequence: TGCAGCGCCCGAGGGGGCTCCCAGTATTTT. This gives the protein CSARGGSQYF.

This clonotype has a handful of counts. The chain recombines TRBV5-1 with TRBJ2-1; D gene ambiguous. The DNA end favors TRBJ2-7, so the J call may be wrong. Germline loops: CDR1 SGHRS, CDR2 YFSETQ. The CDR3 is 13 residues long. CDR3 nucleotide sequence: TGCGCCAGCAGCTTGGTTCTTTCCAACGAGCAGTACTTC. This translates into CASSLVLSNEQYF.

This clonotype was seen only a few times. The genes are TRBV9 and TRBJ2-7; 7 bases match TRBD2. Looked up from germline, CDR1 is SGDLS and CDR2 is YYNGEE. There are 15 residues in the CDR3. V shed 2 bases, J shed 1 base, and the junction held 6 bases outside the gene matches. The CDR3 protein is CASSVLAGFSYEQYF. The CDR3 nucleotides are TGTGCCAGCAGCGTCTTAGCGGGTTTTTCCTACGAGCAGTACTTC. The whole variable domain, filled in from reference TRBV9 and TRBJ2-7, reads DSGVTQTPKHLITATGQRVTLRCSPRSGDLSVYWYQQSLDQGLQFLIQYYNGEERAKGNILERFSAQQFPDLHSELNLSSLELGDSALYFCASSVLAGFSYEQYFGPGTRLTVT.

The chain links TRBV7-9 to TRBJ2-7, with 13 bases that match TRBD2. The CDR3 has 16 residues. The V gene end was trimmed by 5 bases and the J gene end by 5 bases; junction bases not matched to a gene: 9. Germline CDR1 and CDR2: SEHNR and FQNEAQ (reference sequence). The CDR3 spells CASSTWTSGSIHEQYF. CDR3 DNA: TGTGCCAGCAGCACCTGGACTAGCGGGAGTATCCACGAGCAGTACTTC.

The rearrangement uses TRBV4-1 and TRBJ2-1; 10 positions agree with TRBD2. CDR1 is MGHRA, CDR2 YSYEKL, per germline. This CDR3 is built from 17 residues. V was pared by 1 base and J by 3 bases, with 6 bases of the junction left unmatched. The CDR3 spells CASSQVLAGVDYNEQFF. Here the CDR3 DNA reads TGCGCCAGCAGCCAAGTTCTAGCGGGAGTGGACTACAATGAGCAGTTCTTC.

In regard to this clonotype: A read error may account for a junction end that differs from germline. This chain uses TRBV20-1 with TRBJ2-7, with 13 bases that match TRBD2. The CDR3 extends over 14 amino acids. Germline CDR1 is DFQATT and CDR2 is SNEGSKA (reference sequence). CDR3 in DNA: TGCAGTGCCAGGACTAGCGGGAGCTCCCACGAGCAGTACTTC. Its protein is CSARTSGSSHEQYF.

In nucleotides, the CDR3 is TGTGCCAGCACCCGGGCAGGGGGTATCACCGGGGAGCTGTTTTTT. Translated, it gives CASTRAGGITGELFF. V is TRBV12-3 or TRBV12-4 and J is TRBJ2-2, with 7 nucleotides matching TRBD1. V lost 7 bases, J lost 4 bases, and 9 bases stayed unmatched. The CDR3 is 15 amino acids.

There are many counts of this clonotype. Germline and junction disagree at one end, which may indicate a read error. This chain uses TRBV5-1 with TRBJ2-5; D is undetermined. CDR1 and CDR2 from the germline V gene are SGHRS and YFSETQ. The CDR3 loop spans 13 amino acids. In DNA form, the CDR3 reads TGTGCCAGCAGTTTCGGGTTGGGGGAGACCCAGTACTTC. Its protein is CASSFGLGETQYF. Filled out from reference TRBV5-1 and TRBJ2-5, the complete variable domain reads KAGVTQTPRYLIKTRGQQVTLSCSPISGHRSVSWYQQTPGQGLQFLFEYFSETQRNKGNFPGRFSGRQFSNSRSEMNVSTLELGDSALYLCASSFGLGETQYFGPGTRLLVL.

This clonotype was picked up a small number of times. This sequence joins TRBV11-2 and TRBJ2-5; 7 bases fit TRBD1. The V gene's germline CDR1 is SGHAT and CDR2 FQNNGV. After removal of 4 bases from V and 5 bases from J, the junction contained 10 bases not matched to a gene. This CDR3 spans 15 amino acids. Written as DNA, the CDR3 is TGTGCCAGCAGCTCCTGGACAGGACCTACCGAGACCCAGTACTTC. This sequence encodes CASSSWTGPTETQYF.

This CDR3 is CASSLARGDGNQPQHF. The CDR3 DNA sequence: TGTGCCAGCAGCTTAGCGCGGGGGGACGGCAATCAGCCCCAGCATTTT. J is TRBJ1-5 and V is TRBV7-9, with D maybe TRBD1 (5 bases). Deletions cut 0 bases from V and 2 bases from J, with 11 bases between. The CDR3 covers 16 residues. Germline V gene sequence: CDR1 SEHNR, CDR2 FQNEAQ (reference sequence).

This clonotype was found a few times. In DNA, the CDR3 is TGTGCCAGCAGCCTGAGACAGGGGTATGGCTACAATGAGCAGTTCTTC. Protein: CASSLRQGYGYNEQFF. The chain carries TRBV11-1 and TRBJ2-1, with 8 nucleotides matching TRBD1. The junction had 9 bases not matched to a gene; V was cut back by 5 bases and J by 3 bases. The CDR3 is made up of 16 amino acids. Germline assignment: CDR1 SGHAT and CDR2 FQDESV (reference sequence).

This clonotype was seen a handful of times. This chain links TRBV7-9 with TRBJ2-5; D is uncertain. The J call may be in error: the DNA end matches TRBJ2-7 better. This CDR3 contains 13 residues. Germline V gene lookup returns CDR1 SEHNR and CDR2 FQNEAQ (reference sequence). The CDR3 coding sequence is TGTGCCAGCAGCTCCCCTTTGGCCTACGAGCAGTACTTC. It codes for CASSSPLAYEQYF.

The chain has TRBV24-1 and TRBJ2-5; the D gene is possibly TRBD1 (6 bases). Trimming pared 4 bases from V and 2 bases from J, leaving 19 bases between. The germline CDR1 and CDR2 sequences are KGHDR and SFDVKD. This CDR3 region has 17 residues. Written as DNA, the CDR3 is TGTGCCACCAGTGACAGTGGAGACAGGAAACCTCAAGAGACCCAGTACTTC. Residues: CATSDSGDRKPQETQYF.

The V and J genes are TRBV6-2 or TRBV6-3 and TRBJ2-7; 8 nucleotides agree with TRBD2. Germline V CDR1 and CDR2: MNHEY, SVGEGT. The CDR3 consists of 16 residues. V was pared by 2 bases and J by 1 base, with 7 bases of the junction left unmatched. For the CDR3, the DNA is TGTGCCAGCAGTTACGCGCCGGGGGGGATTTCCTACGAGCAGTACTTC. Translation: CASSYAPGGISYEQYF.

This sequence joins TRBV29-1 and TRBJ1-5; 7 nucleotides line up with TRBD1. Per germline, CDR1 SQVTM and CDR2 ANQGSEA. V gave up 4 bases and J gave up 4 bases; unmatched junction bases: 4. The CDR3 totals 13 residues. The CDR3 DNA is TGCAGCGTTGGGGGACAGAGGAATCAGCCCCAGCATTTT. Encoded protein: CSVGGQRNQPQHF.

The V call is TRBV5-1, the J call TRBJ2-5; no firm D call. Germline CDR1 reads SGHRS; CDR2 reads YFSETQ. V shed 2 bases and J shed 1 base, with 21 bases lying between them. This CDR3 has 18 residues. DNA for the CDR3: TGCGCCAGCAGCTTCGGCATTGAGTGGGCGGATCGCCAAGAGACCCAGTACTTC. Protein: CASSFGIEWADRQETQYF.

The chain combines TRBV29-1 with TRBJ2-1; 11 bases line up with TRBD2. The germline V gene encodes CDR1 SQVTM and CDR2 ANQGSEA. Trimming took 0 bases from V and 0 from J; bases not matched to a gene: 7. The CDR3 spans 18 residues. In nucleotides, the CDR3 is TGCAGCGTTGAAGAGCCGGGACTAGCGGTAAGCTCCTACAATGAGCAGTTCTTC. Amino acids: CSVEEPGLAVSSYNEQFF.

V is TRBV7-9 and J is TRBJ2-7, with 12 bases aligning to TRBD2. Germline lookup yields CDR1 SEHNR and CDR2 FQNEAQ (reference sequence). Trimming took 5 bases from V and 3 from J; bases not matched to a gene: 5. The CDR3 contains 15 residues. The CDR3 coding sequence is TGTGCCAGCAGCCCTAGCGGGAGGGCCGACTACGAGCAGTACTTC. Protein: CASSPSGRADYEQYF.

The V gene is TRBV7-2, the J gene TRBJ2-4; 7 bases line up with TRBD1. Germline V gene data show CDR1 as SGHTA and CDR2 as FQGNSA. This CDR3 is built from 14 residues. The J segment lost 9 bases and the V segment lost 1 base, leaving 6 bases of the junction unmatched. The CDR3 here is CASSLDVGDSIQYF. CDR3 sequence (DNA): TGTGCCAGCAGCTTAGACGTCGGGGACAGCATTCAGTACTTC. Complete variable domain (other parts from reference TRBV7-2 and TRBJ2-4): GAGVSQSPSNKVTEKGKDVELRCDPISGHTALYWYRQSLGQGLEFLIYFQGNSAPDKSGLPSDRFSAERTGGSVSTLTIQRTQQEDSAVYLCASSLDVGDSIQYFGAGTRLSVL.

V is TRBV4-2 and J is TRBJ2-1, with 9 bases that match TRBD2. This CDR3 has 19 amino acids. Per germline, CDR1 LGHNA and CDR2 YNFKEQ. Trimming removed 2 bases from V and 8 bases from J; junction bases left unmatched: 19. CDR3 in DNA: TGTGCCAGCAGCCAATCCTCGTGGGGGTCTGCGGGGGGGCCCGATGAGCAGTTCTTC. Amino acids: CASSQSSWGSAGGPDEQFF.

The CDR3 reads CASSATGFYGYTF. As DNA, the CDR3 is TGTGCCAGCAGCGCCACAGGATTCTATGGCTACACCTTC. J is TRBJ1-2 and V is TRBV12-3 or TRBV12-4, with D possibly TRBD1 on 5 matching bases. V dropped 6 bases and J dropped 4 bases, with 12 bases sitting between them. The CDR3 contains 13 residues.